This T cell receptor (beta chain) appears in the sequencing data of a study of radiotherapy plus CTLA-4 blockade in lung cancer. General study findings and limits: Response was reportedly best predicted by early blood T cell clone dynamics, with interferon-beta. Expansion of tumor-derived TCR clones was observed in blood after radiotherapy plus ipilimumab.

CTLA-4 blockade with ipilimumab, together with focal radiation, was given to patients with chemo-refractory metastatic non-small-cell lung cancer. Libraries were prepared by immunoSEQ multiplex PCR; TCRdb keeps only in-frame clonotypes and omits some of them. The data show fewer than 40,000 clones, 60% to 80% seen once. This clone was found a few times. The antigen is not known. The starting material was peripheral blood, obtained from a patient treated with radiotherapy plus ipilimumab. This TCR came from a human donor with non-small cell lung cancer whose response to radiotherapy plus ipilimumab could not be evaluated.

The CDR3 DNA sequence: TGCGCCAGCAGCTTAGGGGTATCTGGCTACACCTTC. As protein: CASSLGVSGYTF. The chain joins TRBV5-1 to TRBJ1-2; a possible D gene is TRBD1 (5 bases). The CDR3 runs 12 residues. Trimming removed 2 bases from V and 7 bases from J, with 9 bases in between. Per the germline V gene, CDR1 is SGHRS and CDR2 is YFSETQ.